The rows below give T cell receptor beta chains drawn from one sample of a study of monozygotic twins with cystic fibrosis. Profiled with immunoSEQ multiplex PCR; TCRdb holds only in-frame clones, not every one. Of approximately 36,000 clones in the sample, about 93% are singletons; the top ten hold approximately 0.19%. The sequenced material came from blood. The receptors derive from a boy aged 2 to 10 with cystic fibrosis. Both conserved end residues are part of each CDR3. D genes are given only for firm matches. The size entry is marked missing in some rows and otherwise reads once, few, many or a size class.

d_gene	abundance	v_gene	j_gene	len	CDR3nt	CDR3aa
TRBD1	-	TRBV6-5	TRBJ2-7	14	TGTGCCAGCACCCTAACCGGGACAGGGGGTGGACAGTACTTC	CASTLTGTGGGQYF
TRBD1	-	TRBV25-1	TRBJ2-7	14	TGTGCCAGCAGTGGTACGACAGGGGCGCACGAGCAGTACTTC	CASSGTTGAHEQYF
-	-	TRBV9	TRBJ1-3	15	TGTGCCAGCAGCGTAGCTTTTGGGTCTGGAAACACCATATATTTT	CASSVAFGSGNTIYF
-	-	TRBV19	TRBJ1-6	18	TGTGCCAGTAGTATGGGAAGACGGGCGAGCTCCTATAATTCACCCCTCCACTTT	CASSMGRRASSYNSPLHF
-	-	TRBV27	TRBJ2-1	11	TGTGCCAGCAGCCACATCAATGAGCAGTTCTTC	CASSHINEQFF
TRBD1	once	TRBV10-2	TRBJ2-2	17	TGCGCCAGCAGTGAGCCCCGGGACAGCGACACAACCGGGGAGCTGTTTTTT	CASSEPRDSDTTGELFF
TRBD1	-	TRBV6-4	TRBJ1-1	14	TGTGCCAGCAGTCGGACAGGGTTAGACACTGAAGCTTTCTTT	CASSRTGLDTEAFF
-	-	TRBV19	TRBJ1-6	12	TGTGCCAGTAGCATCGAAGGTTCACCCCTCCACTTT	CASSIEGSPLHF
TRBD1	-	TRBV12-5	TRBJ2-7	15	TGTGCTAGTGGTCACTGGACAGGGCTGTACTACGAGCAGTACTTC	CASGHWTGLYYEQYF
TRBD2	-	TRBV13	TRBJ2-2	15	TGTGCCAGCAGCTTACCTAGCGGGGGAACCGGGGAGCTGTTTTTT	CASSLPSGGTGELFF
TRBD1	-	TRBV12-5	TRBJ2-5	12	TGTGCTAGTGGTTTACAGGGGGAGACCCAGTACTTC	CASGLQGETQYF